This entry features one T cell receptor (beta chain) sequence. With random hexamers, reverse transcription was performed on about 0.45 to 1 ug of RNA. Each CDR3 protein is one row after TCRdb ran MiXCR on the immunoSEQ multiplex PCR reads. The repertoire holds fewer than 200,000 distinct CDR3 sequences, with approximately 94% as singletons. This sample is drawn from a study of CD8 T cells in Susac syndrome. Study-wide background: When their blood was taken, the Susac syndrome patients had either not yet had any therapy, were taking corticosteroids, or were taking intravenous immunoglobulin alone.

TEMRA cells were FACS-enriched, and CD8+ and CD4+ T cells were isolated negatively. J gave up 4 bases and V 3 bases, and 8 bases lay outside the gene matches. Germline CDR1 reads SQVTM; CDR2 reads ANQGSEA. The CDR3 is made up of 14 amino acids. The sequencing input was CD4+ T cells from PBMCs. V is TRBV29-1 and J is TRBJ1-2; 7 nucleotides line up with TRBD1. This receptor was obtained from a human donor with Susac syndrome. CDR3 in DNA: TGCAGCGTTGACAATTCGGGACAGCCCTATGGCTACACCTTC. The encoded protein is CSVDNSGQPYGYTF.